Listed here is a single TCR beta chain. What it binds is unknown. Germline V gives CDR1 ENHRY, CDR2 SYGVKD. CDR3 size: 15 residues. The ends lost 4 bases at V and 6 bases at J; junction bases unmatched: 9. These data belong to a study of cytomegalovirus exposure and HLA in healthy donors. Study-level points and caveats: Some V segments, TRBV6-2 and TRBV6-3 among them, were indistinguishable and were therefore excluded.

Healthy individuals who donated bone marrow served as the donors. A multiplex PCR was run with 60 Vbeta primers and 13 Jbeta primers. Here immunoSEQ multiplex PCR was the method, and the copy in TCRdb shows in-frame clones only, minus some. The sample lists under 250,000 clones, approximately 78% occurring once. Sequencing was carried out using PBMCs. The clonotype comes from a boy between 10 and 17 years old in good health and CMV-seronegative. J is TRBJ1-1 and V is TRBV10-3; 9 bases fit TRBD1. The CDR3 DNA is TGTGCCATCAGTGGTAACGACAGGGGGATCTCTGAAGCTTTCTTT. As protein: CAISGNDRGISEAFF.